The rows below give T cell receptor beta chains drawn from one sample of a study of blood T cell repertoires in COVID-19. Generated by immunoSEQ multiplex PCR, the TCRdb table keeps only in-frame clones and is missing some. The sample consists of under 150,000 clones, 85% to 90% of them appearing once. What was sequenced was peripheral blood. These receptors all stem from a woman in her fifties or sixties with COVID-19, enrolled during active disease. Each CDR3 is given with its conserved first and last residue. D genes are given only for firm matches. Expanded clones get a size class; other rows say once, few or many, or leave the size out.

j_call,clone_size,d_call,v_call,cdr3_aa,cdr3_nt
TRBJ2-7,.,.,TRBV4-2,CASSQEAPYEQYF,TGTGCCAGCAGCCAAGAAGCCCCCTACGAGCAGTACTTC
TRBJ1-2,.,TRBD1,TRBV5-4,CASSSVGQGANYGYTF,TGTGCCAGCAGCTCCGTGGGACAGGGGGCTAACTATGGCTACACCTTC
TRBJ1-2,.,TRBD1,TRBV24-1,CATAQGDRNYGYTF,TGTGCCACCGCACAGGGGGACAGAAACTATGGCTACACCTTC
TRBJ1-1,.,.,TRBV7-2,CASSSRGAGGTEAFF,TGTGCCAGCAGCTCCAGAGGCGCCGGGGGGACTGAAGCTTTCTTT
TRBJ2-1,.,TRBD2,TRBV5-1,CASSPSGDSYNEQFF,TGCGCCAGCAGTCCTAGCGGGGACTCCTACAATGAGCAGTTCTTC
TRBJ2-2,.,.,TRBV19,CASSYKNTGELFF,TGTGCCAGTAGTTACAAAAACACCGGGGAGCTGTTTTTT
TRBJ2-1,.,TRBD2,TRBV7-3,CASSPHSGTRTLREQFF,TGTGCCAGCAGCCCACACTCCGGGACTAGAACTTTACGTGAGCAGTTCTTC
TRBJ2-3,.,.,TRBV27,CASRLGYRQSTDTQYF,TGTGCCAGCAGGTTAGGGTACAGGCAGAGCACAGATACGCAGTATTTT
TRBJ2-3,.,TRBD2,TRBV4-1,CASSQSSGGSSTDTQYF,TGCGCCAGCAGCCAGTCGTCGGGGGGATCTTCCACAGATACGCAGTATTTT
TRBJ2-7,.,.,TRBV4-1,CASSHLGEYYEQYF,TGCGCCAGCAGCCACCTCGGGGAATACTACGAGCAGTACTTC
TRBJ1-3,.,.,TRBV18,CASSPQDSYFHSGNTIYF,TGTGCCAGCTCACCACAGGACAGTTATTTTCACTCTGGAAACACCATATATTTT
TRBJ2-1,.,.,TRBV3-1/TRBV3-2,CASRAQGGFTSLQFF,TGTGCCAGCAGGGCTCAAGGGGGATTCACTTCTCTGCAATTCTTC
TRBJ2-1,.,.,TRBV11-1,CASTPRPSYNEQFF,TGTGCCAGCACCCCTAGGCCGTCCTACAATGAGCAGTTCTTC
TRBJ1-2,.,TRBD1,TRBV4-3,CASSQVGTGVELDGYTF,TGCGCCAGCAGCCAAGTCGGGACAGGCGTGGAGTTGGATGGCTACACCTTC
TRBJ2-7,.,TRBD2,TRBV5-1,CASSWGGGADEQYF,TGCGCCAGCAGCTGGGGCGGGGGGGCTGACGAGCAGTACTTC
TRBJ1-5,.,TRBD1,TRBV27,CASSSRTGIWSNQPQHF,TGTGCCAGCAGTTCAAGGACAGGCATATGGAGCAATCAGCCCCAGCATTTT
TRBJ1-1,.,TRBD1,TRBV2,CASSLRGDTEAFF,TGTGCCAGCAGCCTCAGGGGGGACACTGAAGCTTTCTTT
TRBJ2-7,.,.,TRBV9,CASSPWDKDPSGEQYF,TGTGCCAGCAGCCCCTGGGACAAGGATCCCTCGGGGGAGCAGTACTTC
TRBJ2-5,few,TRBD2,TRBV5-4,CASSLYSGGDLVAQYF,TGTGCCAGCAGCTTATATTCGGGGGGGGACTTGGTGGCCCAGTACTTC
TRBJ2-5,.,TRBD1,TRBV3-1/TRBV3-2,CASSLWTGEEETQYF,TGTGCCAGCAGCCTCTGGACAGGGGAGGAAGAGACCCAGTACTTC
TRBJ1-1,.,.,TRBV3-1/TRBV3-2,CASSQVGAREAFF,TGTGCCAGCAGCCAAGTTGGGGCTCGGGAAGCTTTCTTT
TRBJ2-7,.,TRBD2,TRBV9,CASSVSSGGAPVREQYF,TGTGCCAGCAGCGTATCCAGCGGGGGGGCTCCGGTCCGCGAGCAGTACTTC
TRBJ1-1,.,TRBD1,TRBV27,CASSLEGGGTEAFF,TGTGCCAGCAGTCTCGAAGGGGGCGGCACTGAAGCTTTCTTT
TRBJ2-5,.,TRBD1,TRBV13,CASSPRTGETQYF,TGTGCCAGCAGCCCCCGGACAGGAGAGACCCAGTACTTC
TRBJ2-6,.,.,TRBV3-1/TRBV3-2,CASSQDLPGDGAGANVLTF,TGTGCCAGCAGCCAAGATTTGCCGGGGGACGGTGCTGGGGCCAACGTCCTGACTTTC
TRBJ2-3,.,.,TRBV5-4,CASSTPYGTDTQYF,TGTGCCAGCAGCACCCCCTATGGCACAGATACGCAGTATTTT
TRBJ1-1,few,.,TRBV11-2,CASSLYGGTRTTEAFF,TGTGCCAGCAGCCTATACGGGGGAACCCGGACCACTGAAGCTTTCTTT
TRBJ1-2,.,.,TRBV6-2/TRBV6-3,CASSYLLGYGYTF,TGTGCCAGCAGTTACTTACTAGGATATGGCTACACCTTC
TRBJ1-3,.,.,TRBV5-4,CASSEKQLNSGNTIYF,TGTGCCAGCAGCGAGAAACAGCTAAACTCTGGAAACACCATATATTTT
TRBJ1-2,.,.,TRBV4-2,CASSLSSGGSANYGYTF,TGTGCCAGCAGCCTCTCGTCGGGGGGAAGCGCTAACTATGGCTACACCTTC
TRBJ2-1,.,TRBD1,TRBV10-1,CASSAKTGWISYNEQFF,TGCGCCAGCAGTGCAAAGACAGGGTGGATATCCTACAATGAGCAGTTCTTC